The 16 T cell receptor beta chains presented below share a single source sample, sequenced in a study of blood T cell repertoires in COVID-19. TCRdb's table, derived via immunoSEQ multiplex PCR, lists solely in-frame clones and lacks some. The data show about 140,000 clones, 75% to 85% seen once. Material for sequencing was peripheral blood. The receptors were sampled from a man aged 60 to 75 with active or convalescent COVID-19.

The genes are TRBV7-2 and TRBJ2-1, with 12 positions matching TRBD2. In germline, CDR1 is SGHTA, CDR2 FQGNSA. The junction had 5 bases not matched to a gene; V was cut back by 0 bases and J by 5 bases. The CDR3 covers 17 residues. CDR3 in amino acids: CASSLALAGGTNNEQFF. In DNA form, the CDR3 reads TGTGCCAGCAGCTTAGCACTAGCGGGAGGCACCAACAATGAGCAGTTCTTC.

A note on this clone: Within the sample, other DNA sequences also encode this same CDR3. This sequence joins TRBV12-3 or TRBV12-4 and TRBJ1-1; D uncertain. This CDR3 spans 13 amino acids. V lost 3 bases, J lost 2 bases, and 7 bases lay in between. CDR3 region: CASSFGRNTEAFF. CDR3 nucleotide sequence: TGTGCCAGCAGTTTCGGGAGAAACACTGAAGCTTTCTTT.

The J gene is TRBJ2-7, the V gene TRBV18; 9 nucleotides match TRBD1. The CDR3 length is 16 residues. V lost 5 bases to trimming and J lost 5 bases; unmatched junction nucleotides: 13. Germline V gene sequence: CDR1 KGHSH, CDR2 LQKENI. The CDR3 nucleotides read TGTGCCAGCTCATCCCTACCGGGACAGGGTTCTGACGAGCAGTACTTC. Its protein is CASSSLPGQGSDEQYF. The whole variable domain, remainder taken from reference TRBV18 and TRBJ2-7, is NAGVMQNPRHLVRRRGQEARLRCSPMKGHSHVYWYRQLPEEGLKFMVYLQKENIIDESGMPKERFSAEFPKEGPSILRIQQVVRGDSAAYFCASSSLPGQGSDEQYFGPGTRLTVT.

This chain joins TRBV19 and TRBJ2-7; D call uncertain. The CDR3 spans 15 residues. The germline V gene encodes CDR1 LNHDA and CDR2 SQIVND (reference sequence). With 5 bases removed from V and 3 bases from J, the gap between germline ends came to 17 bases. CDR3 protein: CASSVGPPEIYEQYF. The DNA of the CDR3 is TGTGCCAGTAGTGTGGGCCCTCCAGAGATCTACGAGCAGTACTTC.

The chain recombines TRBV10-1 with TRBJ2-1; TRBD1 matches at 8 bases. The CDR3 consists of 14 residues. Germline V gene sequence: CDR1 WNHNN, CDR2 SYGVQD (reference sequence). J lost 9 bases, V lost 3 bases, and 7 bases had no gene match. DNA for the CDR3: TGCGCCAGCAGTGAATCGACAGGGGTCCTTGAGCAGTTCTTC. As protein: CASSESTGVLEQFF.

V is TRBV20-1 and J is TRBJ2-3; 7 bases are a match to TRBD2. This CDR3 comprises 16 residues. V dropped 3 bases and J dropped 1; count of bases not matched to a gene: 10. Germline CDR1 is DFQATT and CDR2 is SNEGSKA (reference sequence). The CDR3, as DNA: TGCAGTGCTAGTAATTGGGGAGGGATAGGCACAGATACGCAGTATTTT. This translates into CSASNWGGIGTDTQYF.

The chain couples TRBV10-1 to TRBJ1-6; TRBD1 aligns across 9 bases. The CDR3 has 16 amino acids. V trimming: 5 bases; J trimming: 5 bases; junction bases outside the gene matches: 7. Germline V gene lookup returns CDR1 WNHNN and CDR2 SYGVQD (reference sequence). The CDR3 sequence is CASSPGTGRNNSPLHF. CDR3 nucleotides: TGCGCCAGCAGTCCGGGGACAGGGAGAAATAATTCACCCCTCCACTTT.

The chain recombines TRBV27 with TRBJ1-2; 9 bases are shared with TRBD1. Germline V gene sequence: CDR1 MNHEY, CDR2 SMNVEV (reference sequence). The CDR3 consists of 16 residues. Germline trimming cut 5 bases from V and 8 bases from J; bases unmatched to any gene: 15. The CDR3 nucleotides read TGTGCCAGCAGTCCCCGTCCGGGACAGGGAGGGCGGGGCTACACCTTC. Amino acid sequence: CASSPRPGQGGRGYTF.

The V and J genes are TRBV6-5 and TRBJ2-7; TRBD2 is a possible D gene (6 bases). CDR3 length: 13 amino acids. The V end was cut by 5 bases, the J end by 3 bases, with 11 bases between. Germline V gene data show CDR1 as MNHEY and CDR2 as SVGAGI. CDR3 bases: TGTGCCAGCAGTACCTCCGGGAGCTACGAGCAGTACTTC. Protein: CASSTSGSYEQYF.

This clone occurred a few times. This chain links TRBV9 with TRBJ1-6; 9 bases map to TRBD1. The CDR3 has 15 amino acids. V shed 3 bases, J shed 9 bases, and the junction held 7 bases outside the gene matches. Germline-derived CDR1 and CDR2 are SGDLS and YYNGEE. The DNA for the CDR3 is TGTGCCAGCAGCGCTCCGGGACAGGGCCGTTCACCCCTCCACTTT. Translation gives CASSAPGQGRSPLHF.

The chain joins TRBV21-1 to TRBJ2-4; the listed D gene, TRBD1, was not tested against the DNA. TRBV21-1 has pseudogene status. CDR3 length: 16 amino acids. As DNA, the CDR3 is TGTGCCAGCAGCCGCATGAACAAGATAGCCAAAAACATTCAGTACTTC. This codes for CASSRMNKIAKNIQYF.

V and J are TRBV4-3 and TRBJ2-1; 11 bases agree with TRBD2. The CDR3 is 16 residues long. Germline lookup yields CDR1 LGHNA and CDR2 YSLEER. Trimming cost V 4 bases and J 3 bases; bases outside gene matches: 5. DNA for the CDR3: TGCGCCAGCAGCCGACTAGCGGGAACTGGCTACAATGAGCAGTTCTTC. Its translation: CASSRLAGTGYNEQFF.

This clone has only a few counts. This chain uses TRBV4-3 with TRBJ2-1, with 10 bases fitting TRBD1. V lost 0 bases and J lost 6; bases outside the gene matches: 5. From germline, CDR1 is LGHNA and CDR2 YSLEER. This CDR3 has 16 residues. Here the CDR3 reads CASSQERTGGLNEQFF. The CDR3 nucleotides read TGCGCCAGCAGCCAAGAGAGGACAGGGGGACTCAATGAGCAGTTCTTC.

V is TRBV19 and J is TRBJ2-1; 8 positions agree with TRBD2. The trim removed 5 bases at V and 1 base at J, leaving 19 bases unmatched. Germline V gene sequence: CDR1 LNHDA, CDR2 SQIVND (reference sequence). CDR3 length equals 20 residues. CDR3 nucleotide sequence: TGTGCCAGTAGTGATCGGAGGGGTGGTCTAGCGGGCGCATCCTACAATGAGCAGTTCTTC. Protein product: CASSDRRGGLAGASYNEQFF.

The chain recombines TRBV6-5 with TRBJ1-1; D possibly corresponds to TRBD1 (5 bases). The V end was cut by 2 bases, the J end by 1 base, with 8 bases between. This CDR3 has 14 residues. Germline CDR1 reads MNHEY; CDR2 reads SVGAGI. The CDR3 loop is CASSYGGENTEAFF. In DNA form, the CDR3 reads TGTGCCAGCAGTTACGGGGGGGAGAACACTGAAGCTTTCTTT.

This clone was detected many times. The chain uses TRBV18 and TRBJ1-5, with 7 bases fitting TRBD1. The germline V gene encodes CDR1 KGHSH and CDR2 LQKENI. This CDR3 region has 14 residues. V lost 4 bases to trimming and J lost 4 bases; unmatched junction nucleotides: 4. The CDR3 region is CASSQRQGNQPQHF. As DNA, the CDR3 is TGTGCCAGCTCACAAAGACAGGGTAATCAGCCCCAGCATTTT.